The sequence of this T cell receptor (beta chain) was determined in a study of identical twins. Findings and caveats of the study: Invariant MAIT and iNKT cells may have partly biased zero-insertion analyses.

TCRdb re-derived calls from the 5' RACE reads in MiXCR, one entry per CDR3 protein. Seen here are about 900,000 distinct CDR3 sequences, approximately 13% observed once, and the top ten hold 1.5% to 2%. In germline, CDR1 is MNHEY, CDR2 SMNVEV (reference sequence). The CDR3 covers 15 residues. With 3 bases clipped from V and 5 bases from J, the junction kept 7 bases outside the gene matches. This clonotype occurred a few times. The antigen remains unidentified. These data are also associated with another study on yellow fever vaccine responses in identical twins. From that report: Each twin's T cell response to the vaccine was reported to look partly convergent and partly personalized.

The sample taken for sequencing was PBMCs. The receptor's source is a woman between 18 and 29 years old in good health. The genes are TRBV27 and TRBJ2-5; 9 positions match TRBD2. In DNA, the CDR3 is TGTGCCAGCAGTTTTGTAGCGGGAGTATGGGAGACCCAGTACTTC. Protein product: CASSFVAGVWETQYF.